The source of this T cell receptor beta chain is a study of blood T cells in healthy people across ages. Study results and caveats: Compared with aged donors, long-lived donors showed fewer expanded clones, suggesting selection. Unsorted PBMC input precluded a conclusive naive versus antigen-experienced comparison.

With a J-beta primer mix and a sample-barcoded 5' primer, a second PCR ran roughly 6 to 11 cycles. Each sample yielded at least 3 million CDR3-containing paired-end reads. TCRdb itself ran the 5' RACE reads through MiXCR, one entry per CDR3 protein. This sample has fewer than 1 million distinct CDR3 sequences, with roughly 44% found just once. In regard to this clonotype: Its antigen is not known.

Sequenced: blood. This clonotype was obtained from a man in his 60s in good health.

For the CDR3, the DNA is TGTGCCAGCAGCTTTGTTATGGAACAAGAGACCCAGTACTTC. Translated, it gives CASSFVMEQETQYF. The rearrangement uses TRBV7-6 and TRBJ2-5; D gene unclear. The V end was cut by 3 bases, the J end by 2 bases, with 10 bases between. Germline V gives CDR1 SGHVS, CDR2 FNYEAQ. The CDR3 totals 14 residues. Full variable domain (rest looked up from reference TRBV7-6 and TRBJ2-5): GAGVSQSPRYKVTKRGQDVALRCDPISGHVSLYWYRQALGQGPEFLTYFNYEAQQDKSGLPNDRFSAERPEGSISTLTIQRTEQRDSAMYRCASSFVMEQETQYFGPGTRLLVL.